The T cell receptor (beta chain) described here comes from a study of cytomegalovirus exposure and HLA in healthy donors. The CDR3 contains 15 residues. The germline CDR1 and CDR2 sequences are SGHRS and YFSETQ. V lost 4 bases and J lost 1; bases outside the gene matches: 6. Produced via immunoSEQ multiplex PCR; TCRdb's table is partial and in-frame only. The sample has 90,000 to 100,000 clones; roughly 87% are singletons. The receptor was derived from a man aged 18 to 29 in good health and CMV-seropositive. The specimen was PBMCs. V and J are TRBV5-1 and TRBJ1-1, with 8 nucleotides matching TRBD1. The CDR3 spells CASSPGTGWNTEAFF. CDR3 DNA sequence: TGCGCCAGCAGCCCAGGGACAGGATGGAACACTGAAGCTTTCTTT.